This passage covers 18 T cell receptor beta chains from one sample sequenced in a study of blood T cell repertoires in COVID-19. Measured with immunoSEQ multiplex PCR; TCRdb has only the in-frame clones, and not every one. Of some 19,000 clones detected, around three quarters appear once; the ten largest clones hold around 16%. The sequencing input was peripheral blood. Source of these receptors: a man in his 70s with COVID-19, enrolled during active disease.

The chain couples TRBV24-1 to TRBJ1-1; no clear D. Trimming took 4 bases from V and 3 from J, leaving 14 bases between them. The germline CDR1 and CDR2 sequences are KGHDR and SFDVKD. This CDR3 spans 15 amino acids. CDR3 residues: CATSDPKGDDTEAFF. In nucleotides, the CDR3 is TGTGCCACCAGTGACCCCAAGGGAGATGACACTGAAGCTTTCTTT.

The chain uses TRBV27 and TRBJ1-1, with 7 bases matching TRBD1. Per germline, CDR1 MNHEY and CDR2 SMNVEV (reference sequence). The V gene end was trimmed by 2 bases and the J gene end by 4 bases; junction bases not matched to a gene: 1. The CDR3 totals 13 residues. CDR3 sequence reads: CASSLQGGTEAFF. CDR3 nucleotide sequence: TGTGCCAGCAGTTTACAGGGGGGCACTGAAGCTTTCTTT.

The CDR3 sequence: CASTHQGGGNTIYF. CDR3 nucleotide sequence: TGTGCCAGCACTCATCAGGGCGGCGGAAACACCATATATTTT. The chain carries TRBV7-2 and TRBJ1-3, with a weak D call TRBD1 (5 bases). The CDR3 totals 14 residues. V was shortened by 7 bases and J by 4 bases, with 14 bases between the two germline ends. Looked up from germline, CDR1 is SGHTA and CDR2 is FQGNSA.

The chain has TRBV28 and TRBJ1-1; no firm D call. Germline-derived CDR1 and CDR2 are MDHEN and SYDVKM. Deletions cut 3 bases from V and 3 bases from J, with 8 bases between. This CDR3 is built from 13 residues. CDR3 sequence: CASSLGGHTEAFF. In DNA form, the CDR3 reads TGTGCCAGCAGTTTGGGAGGACACACTGAAGCTTTCTTT. The full variable domain, rest sourced from reference TRBV28 and TRBJ1-1, is DVKVTQSSRYLVKRTGEKVFLECVQDMDHENMFWYRQDPGLGLRLIYFSYDVKMKEKGDIPEGYSVSREKKERFSLILESASTNQTSMYLCASSLGGHTEAFFGQGTRLTVV.

This clone came up a few times. V usage is TRBV28 and J usage is TRBJ1-2; TRBD1 aligns across 9 bases. The ends lost 5 bases at V and 7 bases at J; junction bases unmatched: 11. The CDR3 covers 15 residues. CDR1 is MDHEN and CDR2 is SYDVKM in the germline V gene. The CDR3 protein is CASSVPGTGHLGYTF. The CDR3 bases are TGTGCCAGCAGTGTCCCCGGGACAGGGCATCTTGGCTACACCTTC.

This clone was seen a few times. The rearrangement links TRBV28 to TRBJ1-2; D gene uncertain. Germline assignment: CDR1 MDHEN and CDR2 SYDVKM. The CDR3 length is 13 residues. Trimming stripped 2 bases from V and 4 bases from J, with 8 bases between. The CDR3 DNA sequence: TGTGCCAGCAGTTTAACGGTTCTCTATGGCTACACCTTC. This encodes CASSLTVLYGYTF.

J is TRBJ1-6 and V is TRBV6-5; 7 bases fit TRBD1. The CDR3 is 14 residues long. Germline V gene sequence: CDR1 MNHEY, CDR2 SVGAGI. V was pared by 6 bases and J by 5 bases, with 4 bases of the junction left unmatched. The DNA for the CDR3 is TGTGCCAGCAGCGGGGACAGAGATAATTCACCCCTCCACTTT. Amino acid sequence: CASSGDRDNSPLHF.

J is TRBJ2-3 and V is TRBV11-1; 8 bases line up with TRBD1. The CDR3 totals 12 residues. Germline V gene sequence: CDR1 SGHAT, CDR2 FQDESV (reference sequence). V was clipped by 4 bases and J by 8 bases; unmatched bases: 2. The CDR3 DNA sequence: TGTGCCAGCAGCTCACAGGGGGTTACGCAGTATTTT. Its protein product is CASSSQGVTQYF.

The chain recombines TRBV5-1 with TRBJ1-5; 8 bases fit TRBD1. The CDR3 runs 14 residues. CDR1 and CDR2 (germline): SGHRS, YFSETQ. V was clipped by 4 bases and J by 7 bases; unmatched bases: 7. The CDR3: CASSPGQGPQPQHF. As DNA, the CDR3 is TGCGCCAGCAGCCCTGGACAGGGCCCCCAGCCCCAGCATTTT.

The CDR3 bases are TGTGCCAGCAGCCAAGAATCGCGGAACACCATATATTTT. Amino acids: CASSQESRNTIYF. The rearrangement joins TRBV4-2 to TRBJ1-3; D is undetermined. CDR3 size: 13 residues. The germline gives CDR1 LGHNA, CDR2 YNFKEQ. Trimming took off 0 bases at V and 7 bases at J, with 7 bases between the two ends.

V and J are TRBV5-1 and TRBJ2-1; possibly TRBD1 for D (6 bases). The ends were cut back, 2 bases at V and 7 bases at J, with 16 bases in the middle. In germline, CDR1 is SGHRS, CDR2 YFSETQ. This CDR3 is 15 amino acids long. This CDR3 reads CASSFRAGQGNEQFF. CDR3 sequence (DNA): TGCGCCAGCAGCTTCCGCGCTGGGCAGGGGAATGAGCAGTTCTTC.

The rearrangement uses TRBV30 and TRBJ2-3; 11 bases match TRBD1. V lost 1 base, J lost 4 bases, and 4 bases stayed unmatched. CDR1 GTSNPN and CDR2 SVGIG come from the germline V gene (reference sequence). CDR3 length: 15 amino acids. CDR3 DNA: TGTGCCTGGAGTGCGGGACAGGGGGTCGCAGATACGCAGTATTTT. Translated, it gives CAWSAGQGVADTQYF.

The chain is built from TRBV10-1 and TRBJ2-7; weak D call: TRBD2 (5 bases). This CDR3 has 12 residues. The V gene's germline CDR1 is WNHNN and CDR2 SYGVQD (reference sequence). With 8 bases removed from V and 4 bases from J, the gap between germline ends came to 12 bases. CDR3: CASGRTGYEQYF. The CDR3 nucleotides are TGCGCCAGCGGTCGGACGGGATACGAGCAGTACTTC.

The chain recombines TRBV6-5 with TRBJ1-2; D may be TRBD1 (6 bases). The CDR3 consists of 14 residues. The V and J ends lost 3 bases and 7 bases respectively, with 15 bases between them. Germline lookup yields CDR1 MNHEY and CDR2 SVGAGI. CDR3 in DNA: TGTGCCAGCAGTTATGGGCAGGGGAGGGGTGGCTACACCTTC. Amino acid sequence: CASSYGQGRGGYTF.

This clone turned up a few times. The chain is built from TRBV18 and TRBJ1-2, with TRBD1 matching 9 bases. CDR1 is KGHSH and CDR2 is LQKENI in the germline V gene. The CDR3 is 14 residues long. Germline trimming cut 6 bases from V and 4 bases from J; bases unmatched to any gene: 6. The CDR3 loop reads CASSATGGGYGYTF. CDR3 bases: TGTGCCAGCTCTGCGACAGGGGGGGGCTATGGCTACACCTTC. The variable domain in full, completed from reference TRBV18 and TRBJ1-2, reads NAGVMQNPRHLVRRRGQEARLRCSPMKGHSHVYWYRQLPEEGLKFMVYLQKENIIDESGMPKERFSAEFPKEGPSILRIQQVVRGDSAAYFCASSATGGGYGYTFGSGTRLTVV.

The chain carries TRBV19 and TRBJ2-7; 7 bases are shared with TRBD2. The CDR3 sequence is 15 residues long. J was trimmed by 3 bases and V by 2 bases; bases with no gene match: 7. Germline CDR1 reads LNHDA; CDR2 reads SQIVND (reference sequence). The CDR3 reads CASSIRAGEVYEQYF. The CDR3 DNA sequence: TGTGCCAGTAGTATAAGGGCGGGAGAGGTCTACGAGCAGTACTTC.

V and J are TRBV29-1 and TRBJ2-1; D uncertain. CDR1 is SQVTM, CDR2 ANQGSEA, per germline. Trimming took 3 bases from V and 4 from J, leaving 7 bases between them. This CDR3 has 12 residues. As DNA, the CDR3 is TGCAGCGTTGATGAGATTTACAATGAGCAGTTCTTC. Its protein is CSVDEIYNEQFF.

This chain connects TRBV9 to TRBJ2-1, with 9 nucleotides matching TRBD1. The CDR3 runs 17 residues. Germline loops: CDR1 SGDLS, CDR2 YYNGEE. The V gene end was trimmed by 4 bases and the J gene end by 8 bases; junction bases not matched to a gene: 16. In nucleotides, the CDR3 is TGTGCCAGCAGCACACCCAGGAGGAGGACAGGGGATGATGAGCAGTTCTTC. Its translation: CASSTPRRRTGDDEQFF.